The TCR beta chain under discussion was sequenced for a study of early T cells in non-severe SARS-CoV-2 infection. Study background: Chains stayed unpaired after sequencing of bulk RNA from unsorted whole blood. Study findings and constraints: VDJdb matching, biased toward anti-spike CD8 responses, missed private and CD4 specificities.

This clonotype appeared a few times. Its cognate antigen is unknown. Individual cDNA molecules were tagged with unique molecular identifiers. Each CDR3 protein is one row after TCRdb ran MiXCR on the 5' RACE reads. The repertoire holds 56,000 or so distinct CDR3 sequences, with approximately 10% as singletons. The CDR3 has 14 residues. V was pared by 5 bases and J by 4 bases, with 6 bases of the junction left unmatched. From germline, CDR1 is MNHEY and CDR2 SVGEGT. The receptor was isolated from an adult who was a healthcare worker with PCR-confirmed SARS-CoV-2 infection or an uninfected control (not recorded which). The chain uses TRBV6-2 or TRBV6-3 and TRBJ1-1, with 8 bases lining up with TRBD1. Sequencing was performed on whole blood. In DNA form, the CDR3 reads TGTGCCAGCAGTCCTACAGGGGGAGGCACTGAAGCTTTCTTT. It specifies CASSPTGGGTEAFF.